Listed below are T cell receptor beta chains from one sample, sequenced in a study of tumor-infiltrating lymphocytes in primary liver carcinoma. Each CDR3 protein gets one entry after TCRdb re-called the multiplex PCR reads with MiXCR. The sample yields 55,000 to 65,000 distinct CDR3 sequences, less than 75% seen once. Sequencing was done on a sample of liver tumor tissue from sampling region 2. These receptors originate from a man aged 35 to 55 with primary liver carcinoma and hepatitis B virus infection. CDR3s leave out the opening cysteine and the closing phenylalanine or tryptophan.

TRBJ2-2,TRBV4-2,TNSQALTAGELF
TRBJ2-7,TRBV29-1,SVGPSGRDEQY
TRBJ2-7,TRBV6-1,ASKAGQGITKEY
TRBJ1-2,TRBV6-5,ASSFQATGDNNYGYT
TRBJ1-1,TRBV11-3,ASSLQTSTEAF
TRBJ2-4,TRBV6-2/TRBV6-3,ASCQGHANIQY
TRBJ2-1,TRBV11-2,ASSYTSAHLYNEQF
TRBJ2-2,TRBV11-2,TSIIIATWTVGTGELF
TRBJ2-2,TRBV29-1,GVVNRVNTGELF
TRBJ1-2,TRBV6-5,ASSYYNRDRGSGYT
TRBJ2-7,TRBV28,ASSFFGLAGGRISYEQY
TRBJ2-5,TRBV6-6,ASSPGVRQETHY
TRBJ2-7,TRBV11-2,ASSLESRDEQY
TRBJ2-2,TRBV30,AWSVWTSGPNIGELF
TRBJ2-7,TRBV29-1,SVDGTESSYELY
TRBJ2-1,TRBV6-1,ASNGDRGFSNEQF
TRBJ1-4,TRBV11-2,ASNKTPGGTDEKLF
TRBJ2-7,TRBV20-1,SARAPGHLSYEQY
TRBJ1-1,TRBV29-1,SVKAETNIEAF
TRBJ2-2,TRBV6-1,ASCEVPTSLPGELF
TRBJ1-2,TRBV6-1,ASTLYFTGQGQTNYGYT
TRBJ1-2,TRBV29-1,SARVNYASYT
TRBJ2-3,TRBV5-1,NSSLEGLTTDTQY
TRBJ1-4,TRBV5-5,ASGLGPWGTVNEELF
TRBJ2-7,TRBV11-2,ASSKYSGGGYKQY
TRBJ2-1,TRBV5-4,ASRWDYDEQF
TRBJ2-7,TRBV29-1,SAGWGNQEQY
TRBJ1-4,TRBV5-1,ASNFGQSANDKLF
TRBJ2-1,TRBV29-1,SALRGYNEQF
TRBJ1-3,TRBV14,ANSQDLPSWSSGNTIY
TRBJ2-2,TRBV29-1,SVVNKVNTGELF
TRBJ2-2,TRBV7-6,ASSLESQPFLTGEMF
TRBJ2-1,TRBV19,ASSPRGLAGNERF